The rows below give T cell receptor beta chains drawn from one sample of a study of tumor-infiltrating lymphocytes in primary liver carcinoma. Via MiXCR, TCRdb re-called the multiplex PCR reads, giving one row per CDR3 protein. The sample lists about 22,000 distinct CDR3 sequences; 65% to 85% were seen once. The sequencing input was liver tumor tissue from sampling region 2. The receptors were gathered from a woman aged 30 to 39 with primary liver carcinoma and hepatitis B virus infection. CDR3s include the opening cysteine and the closing phenylalanine or tryptophan. Fields, in order: V gene, D gene, J gene, clone size, CDR3 protein, CDR3 DNA. D genes are given only for firm matches. The size of a clone is reported for some rows only, either as once, few or many, or as a class for expanded clones.

v_call: TRBV6-2/TRBV6-3
d_call: -
j_call: TRBJ2-3
clone_size: -
cdr3_aa: CASSYYIARGTILF
cdr3_nt: TGTGCCAGCAGTTACTATATCGCGCGGGGTACTATTCTTTTT

v_call: TRBV5-4
d_call: -
j_call: TRBJ2-1
clone_size: few
cdr3_aa: CASSPEGGDLYEQFF
cdr3_nt: TGTGCCAGCAGCCCAGAGGGGGGAGACCTGTATGAGCAGTTCTTC

v_call: TRBV5-1
d_call: -
j_call: TRBJ2-5
clone_size: -
cdr3_aa: CASCSDRVGQETQYF
cdr3_nt: TGTGCCAGCTGCTCAGACAGAGTTGGACAAGAGACCCAGTACTTC

v_call: TRBV14
d_call: -
j_call: TRBJ2-2
clone_size: -
cdr3_aa: CTSSPGRNTWELFF
cdr3_nt: TGTACCAGCAGCCCAGGACGGAACACTTGGGAGCTGTTTTTT

v_call: TRBV6-1
d_call: -
j_call: TRBJ2-2
clone_size: -
cdr3_aa: CASSAVWELFF
cdr3_nt: TGTGCCAGTAGTGCCGTTTGGGAGCTGTTTTTT

v_call: TRBV10-2
d_call: -
j_call: TRBJ2-1
clone_size: -
cdr3_aa: CASRRKEGYNEQFF
cdr3_nt: TGCGCCAGCAGGCGGAAAGAGGGTTACAATGAGCAGTTCTTC

v_call: TRBV6-2/TRBV6-3
d_call: -
j_call: TRBJ2-6
clone_size: -
cdr3_aa: CTSSYGGLGANVLTF
cdr3_nt: TGTACCAGCAGTTATGGTGGGCTTGGGGCCAACGTCCTAACTTTC

v_call: TRBV4-3
d_call: -
j_call: TRBJ1-1
clone_size: -
cdr3_aa: CASSRDPGSPAFF
cdr3_nt: TGCGCCAGCAGCCGAGATCCAGGATCTCCAGCTTTCTTT

v_call: TRBV5-5
d_call: -
j_call: TRBJ1-6
clone_size: once
cdr3_aa: CASSLDVSTSPLRF
cdr3_nt: TGTGCCAGCAGCTTGGACGTCAGTACCTCACCCCTCCGCTTT

v_call: TRBV4-1
d_call: -
j_call: TRBJ1-2
clone_size: few
cdr3_aa: CASRQDQWTESGGYTF
cdr3_nt: TGCGCCAGCCGCCAAGATCAGTGGACAGAATCGGGTGGCTACACCTTC

v_call: TRBV6-5
d_call: -
j_call: TRBJ1-1
clone_size: -
cdr3_aa: CASSYGCGGRGTEDFF
cdr3_nt: TGTGCCAGCAGTTACGGGTGCGGCGGAAGAGGAACTGAAGATTTCTTT

v_call: TRBV30
d_call: -
j_call: TRBJ1-5
clone_size: few
cdr3_aa: CARSPGAGGPQHF
cdr3_nt: TGTGCCCGGAGTCCGGGGGCGGGAGGGCCCCAGCATTTT

v_call: TRBV10-3
d_call: -
j_call: TRBJ2-1
clone_size: -
cdr3_aa: CAISLTATWDGQFF
cdr3_nt: TGTGCCATCAGTCTCACGGCGACCTGGGATGGGCAGTTCTTC

v_call: TRBV29-1
d_call: -
j_call: TRBJ2-1
clone_size: few
cdr3_aa: CSHRIDYNDQFF
cdr3_nt: TGCAGCCACAGGATTGATTACAATGACCAGTTCTTC

v_call: TRBV20-1
d_call: TRBD2
j_call: TRBJ2-1
clone_size: -
cdr3_aa: CSARDSRGTSGGYEQFF
cdr3_nt: TGCAGTGCTAGAGACTCCCGTGGGACTAGCGGGGGGTATGAGCAGTTCTTC

v_call: TRBV20-1
d_call: TRBD2
j_call: TRBJ2-7
clone_size: many
cdr3_aa: CSAGADSGSREQYF
cdr3_nt: TGCAGTGCAGGAGCGGATAGCGGGAGCCGAGAGCAGTACTTC

v_call: TRBV11-2
d_call: -
j_call: TRBJ2-5
clone_size: -
cdr3_aa: CASSPRRIEARYF
cdr3_nt: TGTGCCAGCAGCCCCAGACGGATAGAGGCCCGGTACTTC

v_call: TRBV6-5
d_call: TRBD1
j_call: TRBJ2-2
clone_size: -
cdr3_aa: CASSPRTGFTGEVLF
cdr3_nt: TGTGCCAGCAGTCCACGGACAGGGTTCACCGGGGAGGTGTTATTT

v_call: TRBV30
d_call: -
j_call: TRBJ2-3
clone_size: -
cdr3_aa: CAWSDGRGDTQYF
cdr3_nt: TGTGCCTGGAGTGACGGTCGGGGAGATACGCAGTATTTT

v_call: TRBV11-2
d_call: TRBD2
j_call: TRBJ2-7
clone_size: once
cdr3_aa: CASSLSVGLAGGGYERYF
cdr3_nt: TGTGCCAGCAGCTTATCCGTTGGACTAGCGGGAGGGGGCTACGAGCGGTACTTC

v_call: TRBV5-5
d_call: -
j_call: TRBJ1-4
clone_size: large
cdr3_aa: CASSLRLGGRVATNEKLFF
cdr3_nt: TGTGCCAGCAGCTTGAGGTTAGGCGGACGGGTTGCAACTAATGAAAAACTGTTTTTT

v_call: TRBV12-3/TRBV12-4
d_call: TRBD2
j_call: TRBJ2-1
clone_size: -
cdr3_aa: CDSSLSGTSELEQFF
cdr3_nt: TGTGACAGCAGCCTGTCTGGGACTAGCGAACTTGAGCAGTTCTTC

v_call: TRBV5-6
d_call: -
j_call: TRBJ2-7
clone_size: -
cdr3_aa: CVSNFSYEQYF
cdr3_nt: TGTGTCAGCAACTTCTCGTACGAGCAGTACTTC

v_call: TRBV6-5
d_call: TRBD1
j_call: TRBJ2-5
clone_size: -
cdr3_aa: CGSSTDRGLTHYF
cdr3_nt: TGTGGCAGCAGCACCGACAGGGGGCTGACCCACTACTTC

v_call: TRBV10-3
d_call: -
j_call: TRBJ2-1
clone_size: -
cdr3_aa: CAIKWDASGRSLDEQFF
cdr3_nt: TGTGCCATCAAATGGGACGCTAGTGGGAGAAGTCTCGATGAGCAGTTCTTC

v_call: TRBV4-3
d_call: -
j_call: TRBJ2-7
clone_size: -
cdr3_aa: CASSQAVTGGHIRYEQHF
cdr3_nt: TGCGCCAGCAGCCAAGCTGTGACGGGGGGCCACATTAGATACGAGCAGCACTTC

v_call: TRBV4-2
d_call: -
j_call: TRBJ2-6
clone_size: -
cdr3_aa: CANSQDRLAGANVLTF
cdr3_nt: TGTGCAAACAGCCAAGATAGACTCGCTGGGGCCAACGTCCTGACTTTC

v_call: TRBV20-1
d_call: TRBD2
j_call: TRBJ2-2
clone_size: -
cdr3_aa: CSARGLAGRDTGELFF
cdr3_nt: TGCAGTGCTAGAGGACTAGCGGGACGAGACACCGGGGAGCTGTTTTTT

v_call: TRBV11-2
d_call: TRBD2
j_call: TRBJ2-1
clone_size: -
cdr3_aa: CASSLLAGKCGQFF
cdr3_nt: TGTGCGAGCAGCCTCTTAGCGGGAAAGTGTGGGCAGTTCTTC

v_call: TRBV4-3
d_call: -
j_call: TRBJ2-3
clone_size: -
cdr3_aa: CASSQSVWLGDPDDMHYF
cdr3_nt: TGCGCCAGCAGCCAGTCAGTCTGGCTGGGTGATCCCGATGATATGCACTATTTT

v_call: TRBV28
d_call: -
j_call: TRBJ2-7
clone_size: -
cdr3_aa: CASNSKPCGVFYEQYF
cdr3_nt: TGTGCCAGCAATTCAAAGCCTTGCGGGGTATTCTACGAACAGTACTTC

v_call: TRBV4-1
d_call: -
j_call: TRBJ1-1
clone_size: -
cdr3_aa: CASIQDPRRALNPEAFF
cdr3_nt: TGCGCCAGCATACAAGACCCACGGAGAGCCTTGAACCCTGAAGCCTTCTTT